This TCR beta chain was documented in a study of T cells in Graves' hyperthyroidism and ophthalmopathy. Study results and caveats: Most thyroid clonotypes expanded above 0.001 were also detected in blood.

Trimming removed 5 bases at V and 7 bases at J, with 13 bases between. From germline, CDR1 is SGDLS and CDR2 YYNGEE. The CDR3 has 14 residues. TCR beta CDR3 regions were amplified from RNA transcripts. The HTBI primer set was used in a first-round RT-PCR of the TCR CDR3. From the multiplex PCR reads, TCRdb called clonotypes with MiXCR, one entry per CDR3 protein. The repertoire holds about 420,000 distinct CDR3 sequences, with approximately 14% as singletons. This clonotype has ten or more counts. Its matching antigen is unknown. The origin of this receptor is a woman aged 18-30 years with Graves' hyperthyroidism. The V and J genes are TRBV9 and TRBJ1-6; maybe TRBD1 (5 bases). Sequenced input: blood. The CDR3 loop reads CASSGGSGNSPLHF. In DNA, the CDR3 is TGTGCCAGCAGTGGGGGTTCGGGGAATTCACCCCTCCACTTT. Complete variable domain (other parts from reference TRBV9 and TRBJ1-6): DSGVTQTPKHLITATGQRVTLRCSPRSGDLSVYWYQQSLDQGLQFLIQYYNGEERAKGNILERFSAQQFPDLHSELNLSSLELGDSALYFCASSGGSGNSPLHFGNGTRLTVT.